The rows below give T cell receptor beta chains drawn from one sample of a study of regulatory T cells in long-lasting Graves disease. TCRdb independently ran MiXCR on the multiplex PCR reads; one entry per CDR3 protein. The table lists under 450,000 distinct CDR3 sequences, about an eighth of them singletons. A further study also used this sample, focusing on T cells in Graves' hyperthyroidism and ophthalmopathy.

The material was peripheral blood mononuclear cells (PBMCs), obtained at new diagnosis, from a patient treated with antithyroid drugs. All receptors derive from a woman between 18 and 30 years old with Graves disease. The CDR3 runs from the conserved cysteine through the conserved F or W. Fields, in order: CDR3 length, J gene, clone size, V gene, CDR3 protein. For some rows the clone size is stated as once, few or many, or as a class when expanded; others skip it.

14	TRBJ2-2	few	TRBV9	CASSVGGVPGELFF
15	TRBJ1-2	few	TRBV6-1	CASTRQGLSTYGYTF
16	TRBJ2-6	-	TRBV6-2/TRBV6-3	CASSEGVSSGANVLTF
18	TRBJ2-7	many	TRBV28	CASSFVLGLAGETYEQYF
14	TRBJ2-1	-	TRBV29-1	CSVDGASGGANPFF
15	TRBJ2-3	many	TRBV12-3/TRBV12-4	CASSFGTIGTDTQYF
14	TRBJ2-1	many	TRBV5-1	CASSYAGGRNEQFF
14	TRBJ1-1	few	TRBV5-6	CASSPGGLRTEAFF
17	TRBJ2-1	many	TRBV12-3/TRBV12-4	CASSLGGGASRLGEQFF
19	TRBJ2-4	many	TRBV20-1	CSASVFKEGQGLAKNIQYF
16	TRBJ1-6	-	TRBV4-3	CASSQDQGAVDSPLHF
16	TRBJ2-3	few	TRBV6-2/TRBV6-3	CASSYSIRGFTDTQYF
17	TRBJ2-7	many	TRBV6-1	CASSSPRVAGSTYEQYF
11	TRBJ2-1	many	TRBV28	CASTRDREQFF
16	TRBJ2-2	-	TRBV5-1	CASSFDGTTDTGELFF
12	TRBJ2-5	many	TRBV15	CATSKHQETQYF
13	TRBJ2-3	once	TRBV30	CAWSIPSGGTQYF
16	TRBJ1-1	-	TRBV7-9	CASSDWGSRVSYEAFF
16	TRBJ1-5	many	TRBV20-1	CSASSRRTWGNQPQHF
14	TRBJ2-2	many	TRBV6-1	CASMSSTNTGELFF
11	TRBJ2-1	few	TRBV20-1	CSARGANEQFF
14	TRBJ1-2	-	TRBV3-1	CASSHWTLVGGYTF
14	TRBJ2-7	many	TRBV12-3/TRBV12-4	CASTLRDQTYEQYF
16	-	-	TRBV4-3	CASSQGVAGPYNEQFF
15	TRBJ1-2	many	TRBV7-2	CASSRGGASLYGYTF
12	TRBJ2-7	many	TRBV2	CASQLGAYEQYF
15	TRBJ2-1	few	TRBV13	CASSADGLAGGEQFF
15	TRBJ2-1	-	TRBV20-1	CSAARTSTTYNEQFF
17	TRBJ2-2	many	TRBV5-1	CASSSRTGGWNTGELFF
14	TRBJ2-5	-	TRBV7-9	CASSLPVEQETQYF
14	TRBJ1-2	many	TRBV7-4	CASSLPLRNYGYTF
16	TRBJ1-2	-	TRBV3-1	CASSQGRGKANYGYTF
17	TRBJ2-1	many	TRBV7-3	CASSALPRRGDPSEQFF
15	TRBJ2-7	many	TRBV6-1	CASSARDRFFYEQYF
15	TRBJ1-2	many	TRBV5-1	CASSFNTGSADGYTF
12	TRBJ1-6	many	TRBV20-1	CSSGKGNSPLHF
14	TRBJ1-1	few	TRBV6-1	CASSQGGLDTEAFF
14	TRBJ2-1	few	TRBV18	CASSAWSGYNEQFF
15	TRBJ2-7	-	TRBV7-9	CASSRRYTLTYEQYF
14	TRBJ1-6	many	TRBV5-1	CASSLAGRDSPLHF
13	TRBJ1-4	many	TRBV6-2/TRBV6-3	CASSSRRNEKLFF
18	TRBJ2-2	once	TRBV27	CASSLGGGRGMNTGELFF
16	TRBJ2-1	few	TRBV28	CASSLSDYRGRDEQFF
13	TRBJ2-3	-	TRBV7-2	CASSLERLDTQYF
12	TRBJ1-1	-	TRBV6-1	CASTGSNTEAFF
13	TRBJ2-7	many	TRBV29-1	CSVGGGRFYEQYF
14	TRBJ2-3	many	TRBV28	CASRAGPGFNTQYF
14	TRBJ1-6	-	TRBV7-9	CASSLRGLGSPLHF
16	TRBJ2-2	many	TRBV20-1	CSADPASGGNTGELFF
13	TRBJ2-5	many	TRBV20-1	CSARVTGLETQYF
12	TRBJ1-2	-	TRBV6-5	CASSYYTLGYTF